The 27 T cell receptor beta chains presented below share a single source sample, sequenced in a study of lymphopenia after photon versus proton radiotherapy (dated by TCRdb to about 2019). The method behind the library was the immunoSEQ multiplex PCR assay. The immuneACCESS repertoire file appears here via TCRdb, limited to in-frame rearrangements. These files lack a portion of the clones; in checked studies, under half of the deficit traces to unresolved V genes, and the cause of the others is not known. The sample data list more than 70,000 clones, and around four fifths of these were observed just once. Approximately 1.3% of the sample comes from the top ten. Specimen: peripheral blood, collected from a patient treated with proton-based radiotherapy. The receptors derive from a man aged 55 to 69 with pancreatic cancer.

The genes are TRBV7-8 and TRBJ2-2, with D possibly being TRBD1 or TRBD2 (5 bases each). Trimming removed 2 bases from V and 7 bases from J, with 8 bases in between. The CDR3 is 13 residues long. Germline CDR1 is SGHVS and CDR2 is FQNEAQ. CDR3 sequence: CASSLLRGGELFF. In DNA form, the CDR3 reads TGTGCCAGCAGCTTATTGAGGGGCGGGGAGCTGTTTTTT.

The genes are TRBV5-1 and TRBJ2-3; the D gene is possibly TRBD2 (5 bases). CDR3 size: 14 residues. Trimming removed 6 bases from V and 4 bases from J, with 15 bases in between. Germline V CDR1 and CDR2: SGHRS, YFSETQ. CDR3 in amino acids: CASTLVGVADTQYF. Here the CDR3 DNA reads TGCGCCAGCACGTTGGTGGGAGTGGCAGATACGCAGTATTTT.

The V and J genes are TRBV7-9 and TRBJ2-7; 9 bases map to TRBD1. The CDR3 is 14 amino acids. Germline CDR1 is SEHNR and CDR2 is FQNEAQ (reference sequence). Losses at the gene ends were 5 bases for V and 3 bases for J; bases not matched to a gene: 5. The CDR3 DNA sequence: TGTGCCAGCAGCCTCCTGACAGGGGGCTACGAGCAGTACTTC. It yields the protein CASSLLTGGYEQYF.

This clone was counted only a few times. The chain is built from TRBV29-1 and TRBJ1-4; unclear D gene. The CDR3 has 13 residues. Germline CDR1 and CDR2: SQVTM and ANQGSEA. Trimming removed 3 bases from V and 8 bases from J, with 13 bases in between. The CDR3 DNA reads TGCAGCGTTGAGAGGGCGGTTGGGGAAAAACTGTTTTTT. This sequence encodes CSVERAVGEKLFF.

V and J are TRBV19 and TRBJ2-1, with 9 bases identical to TRBD2. Per germline, CDR1 LNHDA and CDR2 SQIVND (reference sequence). The CDR3 contains 16 residues. V shed 3 bases, J shed 6 bases, and the junction held 9 bases outside the gene matches. DNA for the CDR3: TGTGCCAGTAGTATTAGGGGTAGCGGGAGTGGCAATGAGCAGTTCTTC. Its protein product is CASSIRGSGSGNEQFF.

This clone turned up a few times. The genes are TRBV5-4 and TRBJ2-1, with 11 bases that match TRBD2. V shed 4 bases, J shed 7 bases, and the junction held 10 bases outside the gene matches. The CDR3 has 16 amino acids. Per germline, CDR1 SGHNT and CDR2 YYREEE (reference sequence). The CDR3 DNA sequence: TGTGCCAGCAGCCGTCAACTAGCGGGAGAACGAAATGAGCAGTTCTTC. It encodes CASSRQLAGERNEQFF.

The chain has TRBV4-3 and TRBJ2-7; D is possibly TRBD2 (5 bases). The CDR3 is 14 residues long. V lost 1 base, J lost 7 bases, and 14 bases lay in between. Germline loops: CDR1 LGHNA, CDR2 YSLEER. CDR3 nucleotide sequence: TGCGCCAGCAGCCAAGTTCCCAGGACTGGAGAGCAGTACTTC. Its translation is CASSQVPRTGEQYF.

This chain links TRBV5-5 with TRBJ2-1; D is uncertain. The germline V and J ends were trimmed by 4 bases and 4 bases, with 9 bases remaining between them. This CDR3 is 13 amino acids long. The germline gives CDR1 SGHKS, CDR2 YYEKEE (reference sequence). The CDR3 nucleotides are TGTGCCAGCAGCGCCGCTGCATACAATGAGCAGTTCTTC. This sequence encodes CASSAAAYNEQFF.

A single count supports this clone. The chain carries TRBV18 and TRBJ2-7; unclear D gene. The germline CDR1 and CDR2 sequences are KGHSH and LQKENI. The CDR3 length is 16 residues. V was cut by 3 bases and J by 2 bases, with 17 bases left in between. The CDR3 sequence: CASSPLSSGPTYEQYF. The CDR3 region has the DNA TGTGCCAGCTCACCTTTATCGAGTGGGCCCACCTACGAGCAGTACTTC.

The chain joins TRBV6-1 to TRBJ2-1; the D gene is possibly TRBD2 (6 bases). Trimming removed 3 bases from V and 6 bases from J, with 18 bases in between. Germline values: CDR1 MNHNS, CDR2 SASEGT. CDR3 size: 16 residues. Written as DNA, the CDR3 is TGTGCCAGCAGTGATCACCCGGACGGAGGGCTCAATGAGCAGTTCTTC. Amino acids: CASSDHPDGGLNEQFF.

This clone appeared a few times. This chain uses TRBV2 with TRBJ2-5, with D possibly being TRBD1 or TRBD2 (7 bases each). The V gene's germline CDR1 is SNHLY and CDR2 FYNNEI. This CDR3 has 14 residues. Trimming cost V 8 bases and J 4 bases, with 17 bases left between them. Here the CDR3 reads CASGWGGGTETQYF. CDR3 DNA: TGTGCCAGCGGATGGGGAGGGGGCACAGAGACCCAGTACTTC.

This clone has only one observation. This chain links TRBV20-1 with TRBJ2-7; possibly TRBD1 or TRBD2 for D (5 bases each). The CDR3 sequence is 11 residues long. Trimming took off 6 bases at V and 4 bases at J, with 10 bases between the two ends. CDR1 and CDR2 (germline): DFQATT, SNEGSKA (reference sequence). As DNA, the CDR3 is TGCAGTGCCGGGGACGCATACGAGCAGTACTTC. Translation gives CSAGDAYEQYF.

V usage is TRBV28 and J usage is TRBJ1-5; no clear D. Germline values: CDR1 MDHEN, CDR2 SYDVKM. The CDR3 extends over 14 amino acids. V dropped 3 bases and J dropped 2 bases, with 8 bases sitting between them. The CDR3 DNA reads TGTGCCAGCAGTTTTTTTCTTGGCAATCAGCCCCAGCATTTT. Protein sequence: CASSFFLGNQPQHF.

The chain uses TRBV6-1 and TRBJ2-7; D call uncertain. This CDR3 contains 14 residues. Germline V lookup: CDR1 MNHNS, CDR2 SASEGT. The V gene lost 2 bases and the J gene lost 2 bases, with 10 bases spanning the gap. The CDR3: CASSEYEAAYEQYF. In DNA form, the CDR3 reads TGTGCCAGCAGTGAATACGAGGCAGCCTACGAGCAGTACTTC.

The chain couples TRBV19 to TRBJ2-3, with unresolved D. CDR1 LNHDA and CDR2 SQIVND come from the germline V gene (reference sequence). The CDR3 is 15 residues long. The ends were cut back, 0 bases at V and 1 base at J, with 8 bases in the middle. The CDR3 is CASSIDSAGTDTQYF. The DNA of the CDR3 is TGTGCCAGTAGTATAGATTCGGCGGGCACAGATACGCAGTATTTT.

The chain has TRBV9 and TRBJ2-2; D is unresolved. Between the trimmed V and J ends, which lost 3 bases and 5 bases, there was a span of 11 bases. The CDR3 extends over 14 amino acids. The V gene's germline CDR1 is SGDLS and CDR2 YYNGEE. The CDR3 loop reads CASSAVTGTGELFF. As DNA, the CDR3 is TGTGCCAGCAGCGCCGTGACTGGGACCGGGGAGCTGTTTTTT.

The gene calls are TRBV27 and TRBJ1-2, with TRBD1 as a possible D gene (5 bases). The CDR3 contains 14 residues. V dropped 6 bases and J dropped 8 bases, with 19 bases sitting between them. Per germline, CDR1 MNHEY and CDR2 SMNVEV (reference sequence). The CDR3 DNA sequence: TGTGCCAGCAGCAGAGGGGTCGGGGATCGAGGCTACACCTTC. Translated, it gives CASSRGVGDRGYTF.

The count of this clone is one. The chain links TRBV11-1 to TRBJ1-5; D is undetermined. CDR1 SGHAT and CDR2 FQDESV come from the germline V gene (reference sequence). Trimming removed 1 base from V and 1 base from J, with 8 bases in between. CDR3 size: 15 residues. CDR3 protein: CASSLGGRSNQPQHF. DNA for the CDR3: TGTGCCAGCAGCTTAGGAGGGAGAAGCAATCAGCCCCAGCATTTT.

The V and J genes are TRBV5-5 and TRBJ1-5; no firm D call. The CDR3 contains 16 residues. V was pared by 4 bases and J by 1 base, with 15 bases between. Germline V gene sequence: CDR1 SGHKS, CDR2 YYEKEE (reference sequence). This CDR3 is CASSPWGGESNQPQHF. As DNA, the CDR3 is TGTGCCAGCAGCCCCTGGGGTGGCGAAAGCAATCAGCCCCAGCATTTT.

The chain is built from TRBV30 and TRBJ2-3; D unresolved. V lost 4 bases to trimming and J lost 3 bases, with 14 bases between them. CDR1 and CDR2 from the germline V gene are GTSNPN and SVGIG (reference sequence). This CDR3 has 14 residues. DNA for the CDR3: TGTGCCTGGATTGTGTCCCGGGCAACAGATACGCAGTATTTT. As protein: CAWIVSRATDTQYF.

This clone was recorded a few times. V is TRBV28 and J is TRBJ1-5; D is ambiguous. Germline V gene data show CDR1 as MDHEN and CDR2 as SYDVKM. V lost 3 bases, J lost 5 bases, and 8 bases lay in between. The CDR3 loop spans 13 amino acids. The DNA for the CDR3 is TGTGCCAGCAGTTTCCGACCTGATCAGCCCCAGCATTTT. Its protein product is CASSFRPDQPQHF.

This clone came up once. This sequence joins TRBV7-8 and TRBJ2-3, with 10 nucleotides matching TRBD2. V dropped 2 bases and J dropped 4; count of bases not matched to a gene: 6. The germline CDR1 and CDR2 sequences are SGHVS and FQNEAQ. The CDR3 has 16 residues. CDR3 region: CASSLLASGRSDTQYF. CDR3 bases: TGTGCCAGCAGCTTATTGGCTAGCGGGAGATCAGATACGCAGTATTTT.

The chain has TRBV2 and TRBJ1-5, with TRBD1 as a possible D gene (5 bases). CDR1 and CDR2 from the germline V gene are SNHLY and FYNNEI. The CDR3 has 14 residues. Trimming shortened V by 3 bases and J by 3 bases, and 9 bases separated the two germline ends. In DNA form, the CDR3 reads TGTGCCAGCAGTGATAGGGACCCCAATCAGCCCCAGCATTTT. Amino acids: CASSDRDPNQPQHF.

The chain is built from TRBV5-1 and TRBJ2-7; possibly TRBD2 for D (6 bases). The CDR3 has 15 residues. The germline V and J ends were trimmed by 1 base and 3 bases, with 14 bases remaining between them. Germline CDR1 SGHRS, CDR2 YFSETQ. DNA for the CDR3: TGCGCCAGCAGCTTGACGGCGGGACCCGACTACGAGCAGTACTTC. Its protein product is CASSLTAGPDYEQYF. Using reference TRBV5-1 and TRBJ2-7 for the parts outside the CDR3, the full variable domain is KAGVTQTPRYLIKTRGQQVTLSCSPISGHRSVSWYQQTPGQGLQFLFEYFSETQRNKGNFPGRFSGRQFSNSRSEMNVSTLELGDSALYLCASSLTAGPDYEQYFGPGTRLTVT.

V usage is TRBV7-8 and J usage is TRBJ2-3; D remains unclear. The CDR3 has 11 residues. Germline assignment: CDR1 SGHVS and CDR2 FQNEAQ. V gave up 3 bases and J gave up 7 bases, with 5 bases separating them. The CDR3 protein is CASSLQNTQYF. DNA of the CDR3: TGTGCCAGCAGCTTGCAGAATACGCAGTATTTT. Full variable domain (missing parts from reference TRBV7-8 and TRBJ2-3): GAGVSQSPRYKVAKRGQDVALRCDPISGHVSLFWYQQALGQGPEFLTYFQNEAQLDKSGLPSDRFFAERPEGSVSTLKIQRTQQEDSAVYLCASSLQNTQYFGPGTRLTVL.

This chain uses TRBV7-6 with TRBJ2-7; D is perhaps TRBD2 (5 bases). The CDR3 has 16 amino acids. V gave up 3 bases and J gave up 0 bases, with 15 bases separating them. Germline-derived CDR1 and CDR2 are SGHVS and FNYEAQ. Here the CDR3 DNA reads TGTGCCAGCAGCTTCTCCCGGGCTGGGAGCTCCTACGAGCAGTACTTC. Protein: CASSFSRAGSSYEQYF.

The chain is built from TRBV5-4 and TRBJ1-2; D possibly corresponds to TRBD1 (5 bases). V was shortened by 3 bases and J by 0 bases, with 12 bases between the two germline ends. Germline V CDR1 and CDR2: SGHNT, YYREEE (reference sequence). The length of the CDR3 is 15 residues. The CDR3 nucleotides are TGTGCCAGCAGCTATTCGGGGCGATCTAACTATGGCTACACCTTC. It is translated as CASSYSGRSNYGYTF.